Listed here is a single T cell receptor beta chain. The sample originates from a study of blood T cell repertoires in COVID-19. Across the study: Italy, Spain and the United States were the sources of the convalescent and acute COVID-19 samples.

Per the germline V gene, CDR1 is MNHNY and CDR2 is SVGAGI (reference sequence). Trimming cost V 6 bases and J 4 bases, with 12 bases left between them. CDR3 length: 13 amino acids. Generated by immunoSEQ multiplex PCR, the TCRdb table keeps only in-frame clones and is missing some. The table records 90,000 to 100,000 clones, approximately 84% of them present only once. The TCR comes from a woman between 55 and 75 years old with acute or convalescent COVID-19. The rearrangement uses TRBV6-6 and TRBJ2-5, with unresolved D. Sequencing was carried out using peripheral blood. In DNA, the CDR3 is TGTGCCAGCAGCGACGGTCAGGTAGAGACCCAGTACTTC. Amino acid sequence: CASSDGQVETQYF.